This T cell receptor beta chain was captured by sequencing in a study of blood T cell repertoires in COVID-19 (dated by TCRdb to 2018 to 2021). Regarding the research as a whole: The collaborator samples originated in the United States, Italy and Spain and spanned the acute and convalescent phases of COVID-19. The dataset comprised deeply sampled blood TCRbeta repertoires from subjects exposed to, actively infected with, or recovered from COVID-19. Where available, HLA class I and class II types were taken from metadata supplied by the sample provider and were not determined by assay-based typing. The repertoires were released in a freely available public database meant as a resource for research on the immune response to SARS-CoV-2. The prospective study material was composed of cDNA or gDNA derived from T cells, B-cell-depleted T cells, or PBMCs. The samples were drawn from two sources: the first 160 participants of the ongoing ImmuneRACE study, and 1,000 to 1,500 subjects contributed by 6 global collaborators. The sample metadata nearly always contained a de-identified subject ID, COVID-19 status, age in years and sex. Overall study outcomes, separate from this receptor: How much clinical and demographic metadata was included differed by source and by participant, and the metadata was provided uncurated.

The collaborating institutions used their own protocols to collect whole blood in K2EDTA tubes. For TCRbeta analysis, collaborators shipped samples in one of three forms: frozen whole blood, isolated PBMCs, or DNA extracted from either of those sample types. The CDR3 has 13 amino acids, counting the end cysteine and phenylalanine. Solely the CDR3 DNA is kept, with 39 bases framed from the first base. Taken from the germline V gene (reference sequence), the CDR1 and CDR2 loops are SEHNR and FQNEAQ. V is shortened by 10 bases, J by 4 bases, and the region joining them spans 16 bases. TCRbeta CDR3 regions were amplified from genomic DNA by means of the immunoSEQ Assay, a bias-controlled multiplex PCR. As for the original processing: The number of nucleated cells in each sample was estimated by amplification of reference gene primers within the assay. Sequence reads were collapsed and filtered to measure the absolute abundance of every unique TCRbeta CDR3 rearrangement. Productive Simpson clonality was computed per sample as the square root of Simpson's diversity index over productive rearrangements. TCRdb carries this immuneACCESS record with in-frame sequences only. Its versions omit some clonotypes, under half of them owing to an unresolved V gene in the studies checked, with the rest unexplained. The V and J calls and clone size come from that table; D and trimming were worked out from the DNA. Here the sample has 250,000 to 350,000 clones; roughly 90% occur a single time. The ten biggest clones cover about 12% of the sample.

About this clone: The target of this receptor is not known. Base qualities were left out, and no much larger clone turns up one base away.

This TCR derives from an older woman with acute or convalescent COVID-19. The sequencing sample was made of peripheral blood. The rearranged segments are TRBV7-9 and TRBJ1-2, with the D segment identity uncertain. In nucleotide form, the sequence is TGTGCCACCTCCTTCCTACCCGTCTATGGCTACACCTTC. Its protein reads: CATSFLPVYGYTF. Reference TRBV7-9 and TRBJ1-2 genes cover what lies past the CDR3, so the full variable domain is DTGVSQNPRHKITKRGQNVTFRCDPISEHNRLYWYRQTLGQGPEFLTYFQNEAQLEKSRLLSDRFSAERPKGSFSTLEIQRTEQGDSAMYLCATSFLPVYGYTFGSGTRLTVV.